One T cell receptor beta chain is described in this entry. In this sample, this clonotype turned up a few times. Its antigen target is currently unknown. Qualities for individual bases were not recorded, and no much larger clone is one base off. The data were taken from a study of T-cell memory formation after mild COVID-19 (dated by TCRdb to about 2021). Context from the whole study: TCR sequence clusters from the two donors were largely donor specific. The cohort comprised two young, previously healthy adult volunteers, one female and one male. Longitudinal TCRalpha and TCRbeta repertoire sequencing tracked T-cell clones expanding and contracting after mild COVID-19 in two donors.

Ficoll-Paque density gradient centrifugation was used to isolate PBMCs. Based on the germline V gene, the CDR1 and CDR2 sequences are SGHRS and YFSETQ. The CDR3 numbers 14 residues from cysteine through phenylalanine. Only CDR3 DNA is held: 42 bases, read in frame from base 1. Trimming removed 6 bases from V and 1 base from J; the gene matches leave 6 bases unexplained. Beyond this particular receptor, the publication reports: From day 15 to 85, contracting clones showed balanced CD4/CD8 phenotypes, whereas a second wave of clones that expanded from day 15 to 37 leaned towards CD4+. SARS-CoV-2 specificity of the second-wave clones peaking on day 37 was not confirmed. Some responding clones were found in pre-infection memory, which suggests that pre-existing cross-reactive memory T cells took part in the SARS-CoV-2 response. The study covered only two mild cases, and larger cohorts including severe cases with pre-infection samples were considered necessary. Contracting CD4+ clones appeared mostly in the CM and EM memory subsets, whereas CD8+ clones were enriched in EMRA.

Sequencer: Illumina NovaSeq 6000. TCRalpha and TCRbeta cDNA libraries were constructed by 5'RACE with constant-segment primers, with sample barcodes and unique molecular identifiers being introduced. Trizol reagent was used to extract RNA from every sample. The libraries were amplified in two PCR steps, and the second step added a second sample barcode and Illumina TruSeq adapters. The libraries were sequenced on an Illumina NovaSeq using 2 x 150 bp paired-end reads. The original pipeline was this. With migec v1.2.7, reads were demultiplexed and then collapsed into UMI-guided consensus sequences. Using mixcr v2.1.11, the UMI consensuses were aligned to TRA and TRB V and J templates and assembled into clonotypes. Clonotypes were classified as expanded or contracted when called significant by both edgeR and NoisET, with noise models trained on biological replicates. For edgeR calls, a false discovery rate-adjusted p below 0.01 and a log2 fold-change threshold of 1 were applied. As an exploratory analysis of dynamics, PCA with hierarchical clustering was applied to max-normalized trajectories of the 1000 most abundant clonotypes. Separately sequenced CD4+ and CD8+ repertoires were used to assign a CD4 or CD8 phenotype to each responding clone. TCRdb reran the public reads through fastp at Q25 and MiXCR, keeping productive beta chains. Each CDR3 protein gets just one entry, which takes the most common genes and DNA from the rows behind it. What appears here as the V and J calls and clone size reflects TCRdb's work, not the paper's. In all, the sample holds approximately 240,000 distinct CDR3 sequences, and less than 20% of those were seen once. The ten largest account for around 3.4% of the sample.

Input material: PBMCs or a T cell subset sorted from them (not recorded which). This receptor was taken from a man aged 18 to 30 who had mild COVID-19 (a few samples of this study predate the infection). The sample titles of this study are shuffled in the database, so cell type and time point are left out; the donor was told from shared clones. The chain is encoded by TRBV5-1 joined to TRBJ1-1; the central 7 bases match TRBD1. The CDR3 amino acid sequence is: CASTPGQPNTEAFF. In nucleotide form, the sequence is TGCGCCAGCACCCCGGGACAGCCGAACACTGAAGCTTTCTTT.